Listed here are 18 T cell receptor beta chains from one sample, sequenced in a study of blood T cell repertoires in COVID-19. Here immunoSEQ multiplex PCR was the method, and the copy in TCRdb shows in-frame clones only, minus some. Of 150,000 to 200,000 clones in the sample, 85% to 90% were seen once. Sequenced sample: peripheral blood. The source is an older person with COVID-19, enrolled during active disease.

This clone was counted many times. Other DNA sequences in the sample encode the same CDR3. V and J are TRBV5-4 and TRBJ2-5; TRBD2 is a possible D gene (5 bases). With 4 bases removed from V and 5 bases from J, the gap between germline ends came to 9 bases. This CDR3 has 12 amino acids. Germline values: CDR1 SGHNT, CDR2 YYREEE (reference sequence). CDR3 DNA: TGTGCCAGCAGCCTCCAGCGGGAGACCCAGTACTTC. Translated: CASSLQRETQYF.

This clone was detected only a few times. The chain links TRBV6-1 to TRBJ1-3; D may be TRBD1 (5 bases). V was pared by 1 base and J by 0 bases, with 10 bases between. Germline assignment: CDR1 MNHNS and CDR2 SASEGT. The CDR3 covers 16 residues. CDR3 sequence reads: CASSEGQPDSGNTIYF. The CDR3 DNA sequence: TGTGCCAGCAGTGAAGGACAGCCTGACTCTGGAAACACCATATATTTT.

In its sample, this clone was seen a few times. The chain joins TRBV24-1 to TRBJ2-7; 12 nucleotides match TRBD2. Germline V gene sequence: CDR1 KGHDR, CDR2 SFDVKD. V was clipped by 5 bases and J by 3 bases; unmatched bases: 16. The CDR3 consists of 19 residues. CDR3 DNA sequence: TGTGCCACCAGTGCCGTAGGGCTAGCGGGGGGGCAAGCAGGCTACGAGCAGTACTTC. The encoded protein is CATSAVGLAGGQAGYEQYF.

The chain has TRBV6-5 and TRBJ2-1, with 10 bases fitting TRBD2. The CDR3 sequence is 15 residues long. Germline V gives CDR1 MNHEY, CDR2 SVGAGI. V lost 7 bases to trimming and J lost 4 bases; unmatched junction nucleotides: 7. The CDR3 DNA reads TGTGCCAGCAAGACTCTAGCGGGGGATTACAATGAGCAGTTCTTC. It translates to CASKTLAGDYNEQFF.

The chain links TRBV19 to TRBJ2-5; D gene unclear. Germline CDR1 reads LNHDA; CDR2 reads SQIVND (reference sequence). This CDR3 comprises 13 residues. V shed 6 bases and J shed 4 bases, with 12 bases lying between them. The CDR3 loop is CASRGRQLETQYF. In DNA form, the CDR3 reads TGTGCCAGTAGAGGCAGGCAGTTAGAGACCCAGTACTTC.

The chain recombines TRBV6-2 or TRBV6-3 with TRBJ2-2, with D tentatively TRBD1 (6 bases). CDR3 length: 17 residues. The ends were cut back, 2 bases at V and 5 bases at J, with 18 bases in the middle. In germline, CDR1 is MNHEY, CDR2 SVGEGT. The CDR3 reads CASSYAYGTPKTGELFF. CDR3 coding DNA: TGTGCCAGCAGTTACGCCTACGGGACACCTAAGACCGGGGAGCTGTTTTTT.

CDR3 sequence reads: CASSVGGRGEEPQHF. CDR3 nucleotides: TGTGCCAGCAGCGTAGGGGGAAGGGGCGAGGAGCCCCAGCATTTT. The chain joins TRBV9 to TRBJ1-5, with D possibly being TRBD1 (5 bases). V was trimmed by 0 bases and J by 8 bases, leaving 15 bases between them. The CDR3 has 15 amino acids. Germline loops: CDR1 SGDLS, CDR2 YYNGEE.

The genes are TRBV7-2 and TRBJ2-5; no definite D call. Germline loops: CDR1 SGHTA, CDR2 FQGNSA. Trimming shortened V by 1 base and J by 4 bases, and 10 bases separated the two germline ends. The CDR3 covers 14 residues. The CDR3 reads CASSLVPVRETQYF. CDR3 DNA: TGTGCCAGCAGCTTAGTGCCAGTTCGAGAGACCCAGTACTTC.

The chain carries TRBV5-8 and TRBJ2-5; D might be TRBD1 (6 bases). The germline V and J ends were trimmed by 1 base and 2 bases, with 18 bases remaining between them. The CDR3 consists of 17 residues. Germline V CDR1 and CDR2: SGHTS, YDEGEE. As DNA, the CDR3 is TGTGCCAGCAGCTTGCTCAGGGGCGGTGGCGGTCAAGAGACCCAGTACTTC. Its protein product is CASSLLRGGGGQETQYF.

This clone was seen a single time. The chain recombines TRBV29-1 with TRBJ1-1; tentatively, D is TRBD1 (6 bases). V was clipped by 4 bases and J by 0 bases, with 12 bases between them. This CDR3 is built from 14 residues. CDR1 and CDR2 (germline): SQVTM, ANQGSEA. CDR3 loop: CSVVTGSMNTEAFF. CDR3 nucleotides: TGCAGCGTTGTTACAGGGAGTATGAACACTGAAGCTTTCTTT.

The chain has TRBV19 and TRBJ2-3, with 7 bases aligning to TRBD2. Unmatched junction bases numbered 11, after V lost 3 bases and J lost 5 bases. Germline V gene data show CDR1 as LNHDA and CDR2 as SQIVND (reference sequence). CDR3 length: 16 amino acids. CDR3 sequence (DNA): TGTGCCAGTAGTATTTTGGCTAGCGGTTGGAAAGATACGCAGTATTTT. This encodes CASSILASGWKDTQYF.

The J gene is TRBJ2-7, the V gene TRBV2, with 8 nucleotides matching TRBD1. CDR1 SNHLY and CDR2 FYNNEI come from the germline V gene. This CDR3 comprises 13 residues. The V segment lost 6 bases and the J segment 3 bases; nucleotides outside the gene matches: 4. The CDR3 DNA reads TGTGCCAGCAGCCAGGGGGCGCACTACGAGCAGTACTTC. Its protein is CASSQGAHYEQYF.

The rearrangement uses TRBV5-1 and TRBJ2-2; TRBD2 is a possible D gene (6 bases). The germline gives CDR1 SGHRS, CDR2 YFSETQ. V was cut by 6 bases and J by 4 bases, with 13 bases left in between. The CDR3 length is 14 residues. CDR3 bases: TGCGCCAGCAATCCCGACGGGGGCACCGGGGAGCTGTTTTTT. It translates to CASNPDGGTGELFF. Complete variable domain (other parts from reference TRBV5-1 and TRBJ2-2): KAGVTQTPRYLIKTRGQQVTLSCSPISGHRSVSWYQQTPGQGLQFLFEYFSETQRNKGNFPGRFSGRQFSNSRSEMNVSTLELGDSALYLCASNPDGGTGELFFGEGSRLTVL.

Only a few counts were recorded for this clone. The rearrangement joins TRBV9 to TRBJ1-6; no definite D call. The germline V gene encodes CDR1 SGDLS and CDR2 YYNGEE. The V end was cut by 2 bases, the J end by 8 bases, with 5 bases between. This CDR3 comprises 12 residues. The CDR3 nucleotides are TGTGCCAGCAGCGTTGCAGATTCACCCCTCCACTTT. This sequence encodes CASSVADSPLHF. Filled out from reference TRBV9 and TRBJ1-6, the complete variable domain reads DSGVTQTPKHLITATGQRVTLRCSPRSGDLSVYWYQQSLDQGLQFLIQYYNGEERAKGNILERFSAQQFPDLHSELNLSSLELGDSALYFCASSVADSPLHFGNGTRLTVT.

Only a few counts were recorded for this clone. This rearrangement joins TRBV6-5 to TRBJ2-1; TRBD1 aligns across 12 bases. Germline-derived CDR1 and CDR2 are MNHEY and SVGAGI. The CDR3 spans 13 residues. V shed 7 bases and J 10 bases; nucleotides not matched to a gene: 5. The CDR3 coding sequence is TGTGCCAGCACGGGACAGGGGGCTTGGGAGCAGTTCTTC. Encoded protein: CASTGQGAWEQFF.

The rearrangement uses TRBV7-2 and TRBJ1-4; D unresolved. V lost 7 bases, J lost 7 bases, and 10 bases lay in between. Germline V gene sequence: CDR1 SGHTA, CDR2 FQGNSA. The length of the CDR3 is 12 residues. Here the CDR3 reads CASTTGSEKLFF. CDR3 coding DNA: TGTGCCAGCACCACCGGGAGTGAAAAACTGTTTTTT.

This chain uses TRBV6-2 or TRBV6-3 with TRBJ1-2; the D gene is possibly TRBD1 (6 bases). The germline V and J ends were trimmed by 6 bases and 6 bases, with 20 bases remaining between them. The CDR3 is 15 residues long. The V gene's germline CDR1 is MNHEY and CDR2 SVGEGT. CDR3 in amino acids: CASSLPAGALNGYTF. As DNA, the CDR3 is TGTGCCAGCAGCCTCCCTGCGGGGGCGCTCAATGGCTACACCTTC.

J is TRBJ1-2 and V is TRBV3-1 (or the pseudogene TRBV3-2); D is ambiguous. Deletions cut 0 bases from V and 2 bases from J, with 10 bases between. Germline V CDR1 and CDR2: LGHDT, YNNKEL (reference sequence). This CDR3 region has 15 residues. Here the CDR3 reads CASSQDYGRNYGYTF. CDR3 DNA: TGTGCCAGCAGCCAAGACTATGGGAGAAACTATGGCTACACCTTC.